Below, 12 T cell receptor beta chains from the same sample are listed, as sequenced in a study of glioma-infiltrating T cells (TCRdb year 2016). Data came from an Illumina MiSeq. The iRepertoire nested amplicon-rescue multiplex PCR (arm-PCR) platform was used to amplify TCR alpha and beta CDR3 regions from RNA. TCRdb trimmed the raw reads at Q25, called clones with MiXCR and kept productive beta chains. Each entry merges the rows of one CDR3 protein and shows their most common DNA and genes. The sample table lists tens of thousands of distinct CDR3 sequences, 20% to 25% of them with a count of one. The leading ten clones occupy roughly 6.7% of the sample. The sample comprised glioma tissue, nonneoplastic brain tissue, or PBMCs (not recorded which). The source is a human donor with low-grade glioma or glioblastoma, undergoing nonglioma brain surgery, or in good health (not recorded which).

This clonotype has a count of ten or more. The gene calls are TRBV4-2 and TRBJ1-2; possibly TRBD1 for D (6 bases). V lost 2 bases, J lost 2 bases, and 18 bases lay in between. Germline V gives CDR1 LGHNA, CDR2 YNFKEQ. This CDR3 region has 17 residues. The chain's CDR3 is CASSQKKGDRPNYGYTF. CDR3 sequence (DNA): TGTGCCAGCAGCCAAAAAAAGGGCGACAGGCCGAACTATGGCTACACCTTC.

About this clonotype: The junction differs from germline at one of its ends, possibly a read error. The CDR3 loop is CASGYSYVGVNQPQHF. CDR3 sequence (DNA): TGTGCCAGCGGTTACTCGTACGTTGGTGTCAATCAGCCCCAGCATTTT. The genes are TRBV6-2 or TRBV6-3 and TRBJ1-5; D is undetermined. The CDR3 has 16 amino acids. CDR1 is MNHEY, CDR2 SVGEGT, per germline.

In its sample, this clonotype was seen many times. The chain recombines TRBV29-1 with TRBJ2-3; D is uncertain. V was pared by 4 bases and J by 8 bases, with 7 bases between. This CDR3 comprises 10 residues. Germline V gene sequence: CDR1 SQVTM, CDR2 ANQGSEA. This CDR3 reads CSVALGTQYF. DNA for the CDR3: TGCAGCGTTGCCCTGGGTACGCAGTATTTT.

In regard to this clonotype: A read error may be the cause here, since a much bigger clone is one base away. The chain combines TRBV12-3 or TRBV12-4 with TRBJ1-1; D not resolved. This CDR3 region has 15 residues. Trimming removed 2 bases at V and 8 bases at J, with 18 bases between. The CDR3 spells CASSLREGVLGEAFF. The CDR3 DNA sequence: TGTGCCAGCAGTTTAAGGGAGGGAGTCTTAGGGGAAGCTTTCTTT.

Only a few counts were recorded for this clonotype. This may be a read error, as it is one base from a much larger clone. J is TRBJ2-3 and V is TRBV20-1; 9 nucleotides line up with TRBD2. This CDR3 region has 17 residues. With V trimmed by 6 bases and J by 6 bases, 19 bases remained unmatched. CDR1 DFQATT and CDR2 SNEGSKA come from the germline V gene (reference sequence). The CDR3 spells CSAPHSGRRARRDTQYF. CDR3 coding DNA: TGCAGTGCCCCCCACAGCGGGAGGAGGGCCCGTAGGGATACGCAGTATTTT.

This clonotype showed up many times. The gene calls are TRBV7-2 and TRBJ1-1; the D gene is possibly TRBD1 (6 bases). V lost 3 bases and J 1 base, leaving 9 bases between the germline ends. The CDR3 spans 14 residues. In germline, CDR1 is SGHTA, CDR2 FQGNSA. CDR3 protein: CASSLGHSNTEAFF. The DNA of the CDR3 is TGTGCCAGCAGCTTGGGACATTCGAACACTGAAGCTTTCTTT.

There are a few counts of this clonotype. The chain carries TRBV30 and TRBJ2-1; TRBD2 matches at 7 bases. V shed 0 bases, J shed 7 bases, and the junction held 6 bases outside the gene matches. The CDR3 runs to 14 residues. Germline CDR1 reads GTSNPN; CDR2 reads SVGIG (reference sequence). This CDR3 is CAWSVLAATNEQFF. CDR3 DNA: TGTGCCTGGAGTGTTCTAGCGGCAACGAATGAGCAGTTCTTC.

With respect to this clonotype: This may arise from a read error, as a much more abundant clone is one base away. The V and J genes are TRBV7-2 and TRBJ1-2; no firm D call. CDR1 is SGHTA, CDR2 FQGNSA, per germline. V lost 4 bases and J lost 7, with 7 bases in between. The length of the CDR3 is 11 residues. CDR3 sequence (DNA): TGTGCCAGCAGCTATCACCGTGGCTACACCTTC. Protein product: CASSYHRGYTF.

This clonotype was detected ten times or more. This chain connects TRBV19 to TRBJ2-2; D could derive from TRBD1 or TRBD2 (6 bases each). This CDR3 has 15 residues. Trimming took off 2 bases at V and 6 bases at J, with 13 bases between the two ends. Germline V CDR1 and CDR2: LNHDA, SQIVND (reference sequence). The CDR3 spells CASSIPGGRAGELFF. The DNA of the CDR3 is TGTGCCAGTAGTATACCCGGGGGCCGCGCCGGGGAGCTGTTTTTT.

The table lists this clonotype with many counts. The chain couples TRBV7-2 to TRBJ2-3; TRBD1 is a possible D gene (5 bases). With 4 bases removed from V and 6 bases from J, the gap between germline ends came to 20 bases. The CDR3 is made up of 16 amino acids. The germline CDR1 and CDR2 sequences are SGHTA and FQGNSA. The CDR3: CASSSDTLRGADTQYF. The CDR3 DNA is TGTGCCAGCAGCTCGGACACTCTTAGGGGTGCGGATACGCAGTATTTT.

In this sample, this clonotype turned up many times. This rearrangement joins TRBV5-1 to TRBJ2-1; 7 positions agree with TRBD1. The germline V gene encodes CDR1 SGHRS and CDR2 YFSETQ. This CDR3 comprises 15 residues. Unmatched junction bases numbered 15, after V lost 9 bases and J lost 6 bases. The CDR3 protein is CATRQGNTPSNEQFF. CDR3 nucleotide sequence: TGCGCCACCAGACAGGGCAATACCCCCTCCAATGAGCAGTTCTTC.

Comments on this clonotype: This may be a read error, as it is one base from a much larger clone. The chain recombines TRBV19 with TRBJ2-2, with a possible D match to TRBD2 (5 bases). Germline lookup yields CDR1 LNHDA and CDR2 SQIVND (reference sequence). CDR3 length equals 14 residues. The CDR3 bases are TGTACCAGTAGCTTTAGCGAGAACACCGGGGAGCTGTTTTTT. This gives the protein CTSSFSENTGELFF. Combining the CDR3 with reference TRBV19 and TRBJ2-2 gives the whole variable domain DGGITQSPKYLFRKEGQNVTLSCEQNLNHDAMYWYRQDPGQGLRLIYYSQIVNDFQKGDIAEGYSVSREKKESFPLTVTSAQKNPTAFYLCTSSFSENTGELFFGEGSRLTVL.